Sequencing of this TCR beta chain was carried out in a study of radiation and T cells in renal cell carcinoma. Time point here: blood 2 weeks post-SBRT. Noted treatment: 15 Gy SBRT to primary tumor, nephrectomy 4 weeks later. Serial blood draws occurred at baseline and 2 and 4 weeks post-SBRT. TCRdb keeps only in-frame clones here, not all; method: immunoSEQ multiplex PCR. The sample lists roughly 120,000 clones, approximately 80% seen once, with around 2% in the top ten. The V gene's germline CDR1 is MDHEN and CDR2 SYDVKM. Trimming cost V 5 bases and J 0 bases; bases outside gene matches: 4. This CDR3 contains 17 residues.

This sequence joins TRBV28 and TRBJ2-7; the match to TRBD2 covers 16 bases. The source was blood, collected from a patient whose treatment included radiotherapy and nephrectomy. The TCR originated in a woman aged 60-75 years with renal cell carcinoma. CDR3 loop: CASSQGLAGGTSYEQYF. For the CDR3, the DNA is TGTGCCAGCAGTCAGGGACTAGCGGGGGGGACCTCCTACGAGCAGTACTTC.